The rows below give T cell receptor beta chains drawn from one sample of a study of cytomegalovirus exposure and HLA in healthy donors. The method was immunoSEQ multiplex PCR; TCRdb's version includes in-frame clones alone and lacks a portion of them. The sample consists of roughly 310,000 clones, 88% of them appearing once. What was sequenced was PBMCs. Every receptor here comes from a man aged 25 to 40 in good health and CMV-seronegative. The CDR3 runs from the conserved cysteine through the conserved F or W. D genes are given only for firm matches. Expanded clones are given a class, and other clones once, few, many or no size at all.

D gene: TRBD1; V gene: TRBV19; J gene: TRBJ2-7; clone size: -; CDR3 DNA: TGTGCCAGTAGTATATCACAGGGGTACGGCGAGCAGTACTTC; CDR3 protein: CASSISQGYGEQYF
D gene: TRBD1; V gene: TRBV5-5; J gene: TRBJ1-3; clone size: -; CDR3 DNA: TGTGCCAGCAGCTTGGACAGGGGGCTCGGAAACACCATATATTTT; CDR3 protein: CASSLDRGLGNTIYF
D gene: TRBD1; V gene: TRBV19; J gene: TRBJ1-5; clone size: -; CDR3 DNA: TGTGCCAGTAGTCGTTTAACAGGGGCTAGTGGAGGTCCCCAGCATTTT; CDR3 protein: CASSRLTGASGGPQHF
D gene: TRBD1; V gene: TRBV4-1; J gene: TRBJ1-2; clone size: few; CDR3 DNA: TGCGCCAGCAGCCAAGAAACAGGGGCAGCCGCTAACTATGGCTACACCTTC; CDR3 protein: CASSQETGAAANYGYTF
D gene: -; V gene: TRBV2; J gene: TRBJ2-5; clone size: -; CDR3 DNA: TGTGCCAGCACGCGACTCCAAGAGACCCAGTACTTC; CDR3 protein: CASTRLQETQYF
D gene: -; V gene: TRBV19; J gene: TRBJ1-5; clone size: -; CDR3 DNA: TGTGCCAGTAGTAGACAGAGTAGCAATCAGCCCCAGCATTTT; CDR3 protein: CASSRQSSNQPQHF
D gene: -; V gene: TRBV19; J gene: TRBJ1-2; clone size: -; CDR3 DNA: TGTGCCAGTAGAAACCAGGATAGGGGGTCTGGCTACACCTTC; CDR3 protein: CASRNQDRGSGYTF
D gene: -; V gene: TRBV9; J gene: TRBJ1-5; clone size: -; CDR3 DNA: TGTGCCAGCAGCCCTGCTTCAGGGGGCAATCAGCCCCAGCATTTT; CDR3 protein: CASSPASGGNQPQHF
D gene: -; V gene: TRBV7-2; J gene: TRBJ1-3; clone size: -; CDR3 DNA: TGTGCCAGCAGCTACCAGCCGTTCGGGGGAAACACCATATATTTT; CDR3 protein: CASSYQPFGGNTIYF
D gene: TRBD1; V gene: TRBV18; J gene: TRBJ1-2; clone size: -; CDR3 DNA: TGTGCCAGCTCACCTGATCAACTGGGACAGGGGGCGGGAGGCTACACCTTC; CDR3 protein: CASSPDQLGQGAGGYTF
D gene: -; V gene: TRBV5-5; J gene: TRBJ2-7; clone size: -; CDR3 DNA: TGTGCCAGCAGCTTTCAGGGCCTCTACGAGCAGTACTTC; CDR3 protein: CASSFQGLYEQYF
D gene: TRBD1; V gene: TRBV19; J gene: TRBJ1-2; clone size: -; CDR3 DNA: TGTGCCAGTCTTAGGCGAGGGGGCAATGGCTACACCTTC; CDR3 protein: CASLRRGGNGYTF
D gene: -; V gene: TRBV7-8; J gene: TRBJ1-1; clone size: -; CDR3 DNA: TGTGCCAGCAGCTTAACCTCGGTCATGAACACTGAAGCTTTCTTT; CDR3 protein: CASSLTSVMNTEAFF
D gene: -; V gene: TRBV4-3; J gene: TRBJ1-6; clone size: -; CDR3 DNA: TGCGCCAGCAGCCAAGTCGGAGGGATGGGTTCACCCCTCCACTTT; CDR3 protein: CASSQVGGMGSPLHF
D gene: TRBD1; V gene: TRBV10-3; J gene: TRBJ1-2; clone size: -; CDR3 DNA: TGTGCCATCAGTGCGCGGGGCTTGGACAGGGAAGCCCCCAACTATGGCTACACCTTC; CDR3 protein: CAISARGLDREAPNYGYTF
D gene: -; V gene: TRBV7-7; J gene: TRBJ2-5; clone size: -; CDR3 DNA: TGTGCCAGCAGCCCCGGCGGTTGGGCAGGGGATTCCCAAGAGACCCAGTACTTC; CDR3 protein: CASSPGGWAGDSQETQYF
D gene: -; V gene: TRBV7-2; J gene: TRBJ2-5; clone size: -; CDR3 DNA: TGTGCCGGGGGGGGGCCACGCCGGGAGACCCAGTACTTC; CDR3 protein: CAGGGPRRETQYF
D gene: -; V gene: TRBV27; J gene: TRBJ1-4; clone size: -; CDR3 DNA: TGTGCCAGCACCTCGGGGGAAAAACTGTTTTTT; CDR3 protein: CASTSGEKLFF
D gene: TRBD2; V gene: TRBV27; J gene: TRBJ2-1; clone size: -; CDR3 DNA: TGTGCCAGCAGTAGTAGAGCGGGGTTTTACAATGAGCAGTTCTTC; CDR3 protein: CASSSRAGFYNEQFF
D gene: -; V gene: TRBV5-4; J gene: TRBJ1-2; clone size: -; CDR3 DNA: TGTGCCAGCAGGGGAGCGGGGCCGGGCTACACCTTC; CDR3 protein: CASRGAGPGYTF
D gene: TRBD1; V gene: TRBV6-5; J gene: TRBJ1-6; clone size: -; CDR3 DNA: TGTGCCAGTCAGGGGGCTGCCTATAATTCACCCCTCCACTTT; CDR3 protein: CASQGAAYNSPLHF
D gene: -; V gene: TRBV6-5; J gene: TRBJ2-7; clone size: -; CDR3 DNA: TGTGCCAGCAGTTACTCGCGGGGAGCGTACGAGCAGTACTTC; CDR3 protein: CASSYSRGAYEQYF
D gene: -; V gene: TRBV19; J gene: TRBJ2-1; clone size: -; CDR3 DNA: TGTGCCAGTAGTATAGATCTAAACTCCTACAATGAGCAGTTCTTC; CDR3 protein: CASSIDLNSYNEQFF
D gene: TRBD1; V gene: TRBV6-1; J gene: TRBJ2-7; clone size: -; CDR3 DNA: TGTGCCAGCAAAGGGACAGGGACTTACGAGCAGTACTTC; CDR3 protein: CASKGTGTYEQYF
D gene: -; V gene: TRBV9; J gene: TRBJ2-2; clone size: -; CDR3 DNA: TGTGCCAGCAGCCCATCGAACAGGGTCAGAGGGACCGGGGAGCTGTTTTTT; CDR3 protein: CASSPSNRVRGTGELFF
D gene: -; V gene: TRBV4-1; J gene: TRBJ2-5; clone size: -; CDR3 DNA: TGCGCCAGCAGCCAAGGGCGAGGGGGGGCCCTGTACCAAGAGACCCAGTACTTC; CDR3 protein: CASSQGRGGALYQETQYF
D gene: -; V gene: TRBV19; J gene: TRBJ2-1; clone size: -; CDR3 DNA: TGTGCCAGTAGTATAGCCCAGTACAATGAGCAGTTCTTC; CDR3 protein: CASSIAQYNEQFF
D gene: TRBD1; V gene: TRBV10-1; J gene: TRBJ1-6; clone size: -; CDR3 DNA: TGCGCCAGCAGTGAGGGGACAGCGGATTCACCCCTCCACTTT; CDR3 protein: CASSEGTADSPLHF
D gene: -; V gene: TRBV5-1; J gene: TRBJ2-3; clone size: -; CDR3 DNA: TGCGCCAGCAGCTTTCTTGGCAGGGGAGCAGATACGCAGTATTTT; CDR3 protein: CASSFLGRGADTQYF
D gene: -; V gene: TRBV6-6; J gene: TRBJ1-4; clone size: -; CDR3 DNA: TGTGCCAGCAGCGCTCGGTCCCTAACTAATGAAAAACTGTTTTTT; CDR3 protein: CASSARSLTNEKLFF
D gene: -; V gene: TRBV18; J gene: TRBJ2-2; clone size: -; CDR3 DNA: TGTGCCAGCTCAATGGAGGGAGCGAACGGGGAGCTGTTTTTT; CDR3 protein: CASSMEGANGELFF
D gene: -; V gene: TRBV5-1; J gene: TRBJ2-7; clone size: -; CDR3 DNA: TGCGCCAGCAGCTTGGAGGTCGGGGGTTCCCACGAGCAGTACTTC; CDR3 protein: CASSLEVGGSHEQYF
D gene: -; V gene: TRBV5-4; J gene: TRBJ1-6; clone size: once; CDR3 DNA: TGTGCCAGCAGCTCCGCCCTATATTCACCCCTCCACTTT; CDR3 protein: CASSSALYSPLHF
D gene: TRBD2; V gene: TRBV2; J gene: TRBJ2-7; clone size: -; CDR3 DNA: TGTGCCAGCAGTGCCTCCGGGACGGGGGGTTGGGAGTACTTC; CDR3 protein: CASSASGTGGWEYF
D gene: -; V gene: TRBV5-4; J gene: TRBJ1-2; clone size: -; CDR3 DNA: TGTGCCAGCAGCAGAGGTTCCTATGGCTACACCTTC; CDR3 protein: CASSRGSYGYTF
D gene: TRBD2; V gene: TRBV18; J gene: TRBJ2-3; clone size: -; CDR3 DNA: TGTGCCAGCTCCAACCGGGAGGACCAGAGGGATACGCAGTATTTT; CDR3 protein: CASSNREDQRDTQYF
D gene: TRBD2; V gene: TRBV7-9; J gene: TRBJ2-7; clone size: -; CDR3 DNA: TGTGCCAGCAGTTCGGCTAGCGGGGGGCGTACCTCCTACGAGCAGTACTTC; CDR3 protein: CASSSASGGRTSYEQYF
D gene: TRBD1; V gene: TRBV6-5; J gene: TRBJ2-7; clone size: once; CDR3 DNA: TGTGCCAGCAGTTACATGGGACAGGCCGTCTACGAGCAGTACTTC; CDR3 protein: CASSYMGQAVYEQYF
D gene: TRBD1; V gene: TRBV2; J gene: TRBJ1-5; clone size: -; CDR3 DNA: TGTGCCAGCAGTCAGACAGGGCCACATCAGCCCCAGCATTTT; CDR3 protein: CASSQTGPHQPQHF
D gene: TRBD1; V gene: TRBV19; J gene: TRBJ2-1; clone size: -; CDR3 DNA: TGTGCCAGTAGTTCGGACAGGGGTGTGGGCAATGAGCAGTTCTTC; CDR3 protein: CASSSDRGVGNEQFF